A single sample gave rise to the 2 T cell receptor beta chains below, sequenced in a study of shared clonotypes between healthy human individuals. The method was immunoSEQ multiplex PCR; TCRdb's version includes in-frame clones alone and lacks a portion of them. The data show under 1,100,000 clones, about 76% seen once. Input material: memory CD4+ T cells sorted from blood. Subset here: CD45RA-negative fraction. These receptors originate from a man aged 18-30 years in good health.

This clone occurred once. The chain combines TRBV5-1 with TRBJ1-1; 10 nucleotides line up with TRBD1. Germline V lookup: CDR1 SGHRS, CDR2 YFSETQ. Unmatched junction bases numbered 10, after V lost 2 bases and J lost 6 bases. The CDR3 is 16 amino acids. CDR3 in amino acids: CASSLNGGGTGAEAFF. Here the CDR3 DNA reads TGCGCCAGCAGCTTAAATGGCGGCGGGACAGGGGCTGAAGCTTTCTTT.

This clone was recorded a few times. The sample carries other DNA sequences with the same CDR3. This chain links TRBV5-6 with TRBJ2-2; weak D call: TRBD2 (5 bases). The germline CDR1 and CDR2 sequences are SGHDT and YYEEEE. The CDR3 extends over 14 amino acids. V was shortened by 0 bases and J by 4 bases, with 7 bases between the two germline ends. The CDR3 loop is CASSLVGVTGELFF. For the CDR3, the DNA is TGTGCCAGCAGCTTGGTCGGGGTCACCGGGGAGCTGTTTTTT.